This TCR beta chain is from a study of T cell responses to AZD1222 COVID-19 vaccine. General observations from the study: Across the whole spike, CD4 TCRs peaked at regions 160-218 and 743-854. AZD1222 recipients seropositive at baseline numbered only five to seven.

Samples with a second dose at about 4 or about 12 weeks were pooled together. The protocol was immunoSEQ multiplex PCR, while the TCRdb copy is restricted to in-frame clones and leaves out a portion. The sample records some 150,000 clones, approximately 87% being singletons. Trimming removed 8 bases from V and 6 bases from J; junction bases left unmatched: 3. The CDR3 runs to 13 residues. Germline V gives CDR1 MDHEN, CDR2 SYDVKM. To note about this clone: Its antigen is as yet unknown.

This TCR was sampled from an adult who received the AZD1222 COVID-19 vaccine. Specimen: peripheral blood, collected 28 days after the second AZD1222 dose. The chain uses TRBV28 and TRBJ1-4; 10 bases are a match to TRBD1. CDR3 sequence reads: CASRTGGDEKLFF. The CDR3 DNA sequence: TGTGCCAGCCGGACAGGGGGTGATGAAAAACTGTTTTTT.